This entry lists 20 T cell receptor beta chains sequenced from one sample in a study of T cell repertoires in cytomegalovirus infection. MiXCR was run by TCRdb on the reads, yielding one entry per CDR3 protein. The data contain approximately 270,000 distinct CDR3 sequences, approximately 22% of them seen just once; the ten biggest clones take up roughly a fifth. No antigen is known for these receptors. Here the sequenced sample was cultured PBMCs, taken from culture after CMV antigen stimulation. These TCRs come from a human donor in good health (CMV status not recorded). Some clones in this sample may be carry-over from other donors' samples.

This clonotype showed up just a few times. The chain has TRBV2 and TRBJ2-7; 10 bases agree with TRBD2. This CDR3 has 17 residues. Germline lookup yields CDR1 SNHLY and CDR2 FYNNEI. With V trimmed by 5 bases and J by 7 bases, 17 bases remained unmatched. This CDR3 reads CASSIPSGSINPQEQYV. CDR3 sequence (DNA): TGTGCCAGCAGTATACCTAGCGGGAGTATTAACCCTCAGGAGCAGTACGTC.

This clonotype was seen a handful of times. The chain joins TRBV28 to TRBJ1-1; D is unresolved. Germline CDR1 reads MDHEN; CDR2 reads SYDVKM. The CDR3 length is 15 residues. Trimming shortened V by 5 bases and J by 6 bases, and 19 bases separated the two germline ends. Written as DNA, the CDR3 is TGTGCCAGCAGTCTAATTGGGGTGGCGGGAGCTGAAGCTTTCTTT. This codes for CASSLIGVAGAEAFF.

In its sample, this clonotype was seen a few times. This chain uses TRBV11-2 with TRBJ1-4; D uncertain. CDR3 size: 14 residues. The V and J ends lost 5 bases and 3 bases respectively, with 10 bases between them. The germline CDR1 and CDR2 sequences are SGHAT and FQNNGV. The chain's CDR3 is CASSAQTANEKLFF. The CDR3 DNA is TGTGCCAGCAGCGCCCAGACGGCTAATGAAAAACTGTTTTTT.

The gene calls are TRBV29-1 and TRBJ2-7; D gene uncertain. The CDR3 has 12 residues. Germline V CDR1 and CDR2: SQVTM, ANQGSEA. V lost 7 bases, J lost 2 bases, and 12 bases lay in between. In DNA, the CDR3 is TGCAGCGCTGAGGACGGACCCTACGAGCAGTACTTC. It specifies CSAEDGPYEQYF.

Concerning this clonotype itself: One end of the junction is discordant with germline, which a read error may explain. CDR3 in amino acids: CSARGLAGRFEYNEQFF. CDR3 nucleotides: TGCAGTGCCAGAGGGCTAGCGGGAAGGTTTGAGTACAATGAGCAGTTCTTC. The chain joins TRBV20-1 to TRBJ2-1; TRBD2 agrees at 9 bases. The V gene's germline CDR1 is DFQATT and CDR2 SNEGSKA (reference sequence). The CDR3 covers 17 residues.

This clonotype was picked up a small number of times. This sequence joins TRBV11-1 and TRBJ2-1; 7 positions match TRBD2. J was trimmed by 3 bases and V by 4 bases; bases with no gene match: 6. Per germline, CDR1 SGHAT and CDR2 FQDESV (reference sequence). The CDR3 consists of 15 residues. The CDR3 DNA is TGTGCCAGCAGCTACTTCACTAGCGACTACAATGAGCAGTTCTTC. Its protein is CASSYFTSDYNEQFF.

Details on this clonotype: One end of the junction does not line up with germline, which may come from a read error. V gene TRBV9 combines with J gene TRBJ1-2; possible D gene TRBD1, 5 bases. From germline, CDR1 is SGDLS and CDR2 YYNGEE. The CDR3 totals 15 residues. CDR3 nucleotides: TGTGCCAGCAGCGCGGGGAGGGGTTTTAACCATGGCTACACCTTC. Its protein product is CASSAGRGFNHGYTF.

The sample holds a few counts of this clonotype. The genes are TRBV6-5 and TRBJ2-5; 10 bases align to TRBD1. CDR1 MNHEY and CDR2 SVGAGI come from the germline V gene. The CDR3 has 15 residues. V gave up 6 bases and J gave up 2 bases; unmatched junction bases: 6. The CDR3 region is CASSWDRGRQETQYF. DNA for the CDR3: TGTGCCAGCAGCTGGGACAGGGGAAGGCAAGAGACCCAGTACTTC.

The gene calls are TRBV20-1 and TRBJ2-1, with TRBD2 matching over 14 bases. CDR3 length equals 16 residues. V trimming: 0 bases; J trimming: 8 bases; junction bases outside the gene matches: 6. Germline V gives CDR1 DFQATT, CDR2 SNEGSKA (reference sequence). CDR3 in amino acids: CSAREGTSGSRHEQFF. The CDR3 DNA reads TGCAGTGCTAGAGAGGGGACTAGCGGGAGTCGGCATGAGCAGTTCTTC.

This clonotype was counted a single time. This rearrangement joins TRBV3-1 to TRBJ1-2; no clear D gene. This CDR3 has 15 amino acids. From germline, CDR1 is LGHDT and CDR2 YNNKEL (reference sequence). The germline V and J ends were trimmed by 1 base and 7 bases, with 16 bases remaining between them. The CDR3 bases are TGTGCCAGCAGCCAAGCGGCAGGAACCCCTTCTGGCTACACCTTC. It encodes CASSQAAGTPSGYTF.

The V call is TRBV6-6, the J call TRBJ1-4; D gene unclear. The CDR3 sequence is 17 residues long. CDR1 and CDR2 from the germline V gene are MNHNY and SVGAGI (reference sequence). V was shortened by 6 bases and J by 5 bases, with 22 bases between the two germline ends. CDR3 loop: CASSWATGERENEKLFF. The CDR3 bases are TGTGCCAGCAGCTGGGCCACCGGGGAGAGGGAAAATGAAAAACTGTTTTTT.

The chain joins TRBV24-1 to TRBJ2-1, with TRBD2 identical over 15 bases. Germline CDR1 is KGHDR and CDR2 is SFDVKD. This CDR3 region has 17 residues. V gave up 5 bases and J gave up 1 base; unmatched junction bases: 2. The CDR3 spells CATSGTSGRASYNEQFF. The CDR3 nucleotides are TGTGCCACCAGTGGGACTAGCGGGAGGGCGTCCTACAATGAGCAGTTCTTC.

V usage is TRBV20-1 and J usage is TRBJ2-5, with TRBD2 as a possible D gene (5 bases). Trimming cost V 7 bases and J 5 bases, with 20 bases left between them. The CDR3 spans 14 residues. In germline, CDR1 is DFQATT, CDR2 SNEGSKA (reference sequence). The CDR3 DNA reads as TGCAGTGGGACTCGGCGGGCCTTTGGGGAGACCCAGTACTTC. This sequence encodes CSGTRRAFGETQYF.

This clonotype was detected many times. The rearrangement links TRBV7-2 to TRBJ2-5; 11 bases are a match to TRBD1. J was trimmed by 7 bases and V by 4 bases; bases with no gene match: 8. In germline, CDR1 is SGHTA, CDR2 FQGNSA. The CDR3 is 15 residues long. CDR3 amino acids: CASSWGTGGRLTQYF. For the CDR3, the DNA is TGTGCCAGCAGCTGGGGGACAGGGGGGCGGCTGACCCAGTACTTC.

CDR3 in amino acids: CASSPLGLAGYNEQFF. In nucleotides, the CDR3 is TGTGCCAGCAGCCCACTGGGACTAGCGGGATACAATGAGCAGTTCTTC. This sequence joins TRBV7-2 and TRBJ2-1, with 13 positions matching TRBD2. The CDR3 sequence is 16 residues long. Germline values: CDR1 SGHTA, CDR2 FQGNSA. V was clipped by 5 bases and J by 4 bases; unmatched bases: 5.

This clonotype appeared a few times. The chain carries TRBV6-5 and TRBJ2-3; D is tentatively TRBD1 or TRBD2 (5 bases each). Trimming cost V 6 bases and J 5 bases, with 18 bases left between them. The CDR3 extends over 15 amino acids. Germline assignment: CDR1 MNHEY and CDR2 SVGAGI. The CDR3 reads CASRWDRTGRDTQYF. The CDR3 DNA reads as TGTGCCAGCAGATGGGACCGAACCGGTAGAGATACGCAGTATTTT.

This clonotype was counted between two and nine times. The chain carries TRBV20-1 and TRBJ1-2; D remains ambiguous. The V end lost 2 bases, the J end lost 3 bases, and 10 bases lay between the germline ends. Germline lookup yields CDR1 DFQATT and CDR2 SNEGSKA (reference sequence). This CDR3 comprises 13 residues. CDR3 amino acids: CSARQAGDYGYTF. CDR3 DNA sequence: TGCAGTGCTAGACAGGCTGGGGACTATGGCTACACCTTC.

This clonotype was detected a few times. This chain links TRBV6-2 or TRBV6-3 with TRBJ2-1; no clear D gene. The V end lost 2 bases, the J end lost 2 bases, and 13 bases lay between the germline ends. The length of the CDR3 is 16 residues. CDR1 MNHEY and CDR2 SVGEGT come from the germline V gene. The CDR3 loop is CASSYLGMGTYNEQFF. For the CDR3, the DNA is TGTGCCAGCAGTTACCTTGGAATGGGGACCTACAATGAGCAGTTCTTC.

This clonotype was picked up many times. V and J are TRBV23-1 and TRBJ2-1; 8 nucleotides line up with TRBD2. TRBV23-1 belongs to the ORF category, with a function that is uncertain. The CDR3 is made up of 16 amino acids. The V gene end was trimmed by 2 bases and the J gene end by 1 base; junction bases not matched to a gene: 4. CDR3 bases: TGCGCCAGCAGTCAAGGACTAGCCCTATCCTACAATGAGCAGTTCTTC. It translates to CASSQGLALSYNEQFF.

This clonotype was recorded a few times. The chain employs TRBV12-3 or TRBV12-4 and TRBJ1-4, with a possible D match to TRBD1 (5 bases). The CDR3 contains 15 residues. V was pared by 2 bases and J by 3 bases, with 10 bases between. CDR3 loop: CASSLFGTSNEKLFF. The CDR3 nucleotides read TGTGCCAGCAGTTTATTCGGGACCTCTAATGAAAAACTGTTTTTT.